This passage covers 24 T cell receptor beta chains from one sample sequenced in a study of blood T cell repertoires in COVID-19. The table came from immunoSEQ multiplex PCR; TCRdb's copy has only in-frame clones and leaves some out. The top ten clones hold about 37% of a sample with roughly 74,000 clones, 84% of them seen once. The sample consisted of peripheral blood. These receptors came from a man between 65 and 79 years old with acute or convalescent COVID-19.

The CDR3 DNA reads TGCGCCAGCAGCGCAGGGGGTCCCCAGTACTTC. This codes for CASSAGGPQYF. The chain links TRBV10-1 to TRBJ2-5, with 7 bases fitting TRBD1. V lost 6 bases and J lost 9; bases outside the gene matches: 4. This CDR3 spans 11 amino acids. Looked up from germline, CDR1 is WNHNN and CDR2 is SYGVQD (reference sequence).

This chain connects TRBV5-1 to TRBJ2-3; D call uncertain. CDR1 is SGHRS and CDR2 is YFSETQ in the germline V gene. The CDR3 length is 16 residues. V shed 1 base and J shed 2 bases, with 14 bases lying between them. CDR3 residues: CASSLMGSAPTDTQYF. The CDR3 DNA reads as TGCGCCAGCAGCTTGATGGGCTCCGCTCCCACAGATACGCAGTATTTT.

This clone was counted a few times. This chain joins TRBV14 and TRBJ1-5; D not certain. Trimming pared 5 bases from V and 6 bases from J, leaving 11 bases between. The CDR3 has 13 residues. In germline, CDR1 is SGHDN, CDR2 FVKESK. CDR3 nucleotide sequence: TGTGCCAGCAGCGTCGGGGTCGCTCAGCCCCAGCATTTT. It specifies CASSVGVAQPQHF.

The chain uses TRBV11-2 and TRBJ1-5; D gene unclear. This CDR3 spans 14 amino acids. Looked up from germline, CDR1 is SGHAT and CDR2 is FQNNGV. Trimming pared 5 bases from V and 3 bases from J, leaving 11 bases between. This CDR3 is CASSQSGINQPQHF. For the CDR3, the DNA is TGTGCCAGCAGCCAATCCGGGATCAATCAGCCCCAGCATTTT.

The gene calls are TRBV4-2 and TRBJ1-1; D is ambiguous. The germline CDR1 and CDR2 sequences are LGHNA and YNFKEQ. Trimming removed 5 bases at V and 1 base at J, with 14 bases between. This CDR3 region has 15 residues. DNA for the CDR3: TGTGCCAGCAGCGCCCGGACTGAGGGGAACACTGAAGCTTTCTTT. It specifies CASSARTEGNTEAFF.

The V and J genes are TRBV29-1 and TRBJ1-1; 8 bases fit TRBD1. The CDR3 length is 12 residues. Germline V gene lookup returns CDR1 SQVTM and CDR2 ANQGSEA. With V trimmed by 4 bases and J by 6 bases, 4 bases remained unmatched. CDR3 residues: CSVVQGVAEAFF. The CDR3 DNA sequence: TGCAGCGTTGTACAGGGGGTTGCTGAAGCTTTCTTT.

This sequence joins TRBV27 and TRBJ1-4; D uncertain. Germline loops: CDR1 MNHEY, CDR2 SMNVEV (reference sequence). This CDR3 has 15 residues. V was cut by 2 bases and J by 0 bases, with 7 bases left in between. The CDR3 spells CASSLQVPTNEKLFF. The CDR3 bases are TGTGCCAGCAGTTTACAGGTTCCAACTAATGAAAAACTGTTTTTT.

On this clone itself: The sample carries other DNA sequences with the same CDR3. The chain has TRBV2 and TRBJ2-5; 16 nucleotides agree with TRBD2. Germline values: CDR1 SNHLY, CDR2 FYNNEI. The junction had 0 bases not matched to a gene; V was cut back by 3 bases and J by 2 bases. CDR3 length: 16 amino acids. In nucleotides, the CDR3 is TGTGCCAGCAGTGAGGGACTAGCGGGGGGGCAAGAGACCCAGTACTTC. Protein: CASSEGLAGGQETQYF.

The chain uses TRBV11-2 and TRBJ2-3, with 9 positions matching TRBD2. Trimming took 4 bases from V and 5 from J; bases not matched to a gene: 4. Germline lookup yields CDR1 SGHAT and CDR2 FQNNGV. The CDR3 loop spans 14 amino acids. CDR3 in amino acids: CASSSTSGGDTQYF. CDR3 bases: TGTGCCAGCAGCTCGACTAGCGGAGGAGATACGCAGTATTTT.

V gene TRBV29-1 combines with J gene TRBJ2-2; TRBD1 aligns across 7 bases. CDR3 length: 14 amino acids. Germline V gene lookup returns CDR1 SQVTM and CDR2 ANQGSEA. The J segment lost 1 base and the V segment lost 4 bases, leaving 3 bases of the junction unmatched. CDR3 protein: CSVGDRKNTGELFF. CDR3 in DNA: TGCAGCGTTGGGGACAGAAAGAACACCGGGGAGCTGTTTTTT.

The chain combines TRBV2 with TRBJ2-3, with D maybe TRBD2 (5 bases). This CDR3 region has 14 residues. The V gene lost 2 bases and the J gene lost 9 bases, with 15 bases spanning the gap. CDR1 SNHLY and CDR2 FYNNEI come from the germline V gene. CDR3 DNA: TGTGCCAGCAGTGAAAATTTGGGGTCGGGGACGCAGTATTTT. This codes for CASSENLGSGTQYF.

V and J are TRBV2 and TRBJ1-4, with 10 bases that match TRBD1. Germline lookup yields CDR1 SNHLY and CDR2 FYNNEI. J was trimmed by 10 bases and V by 5 bases; bases with no gene match: 10. CDR3 length: 15 residues. The CDR3 sequence is CASSPPDRGRGKLFF. The DNA for the CDR3 is TGTGCCAGCAGTCCTCCTGACAGGGGGCGGGGAAAACTGTTTTTT.

The CDR3 region has the DNA TGTGCCAGCAGCGTAGGTCCGGCGCCCCTTAGGGGGCCCCAGCATTTT. Translation gives CASSVGPAPLRGPQHF. The rearrangement joins TRBV9 to TRBJ1-5; D possibly corresponds to TRBD1 (5 bases). Germline-derived CDR1 and CDR2 are SGDLS and YYNGEE. The CDR3 is 16 amino acids. V lost 0 bases and J 9 bases, leaving 19 bases between the germline ends.

The chain couples TRBV5-1 to TRBJ1-4, with D possibly matching TRBD1 (5 bases). V gave up 3 bases and J gave up 4 bases, with 16 bases separating them. Looked up from germline, CDR1 is SGHRS and CDR2 is YFSETQ. This CDR3 contains 16 residues. The CDR3 reads CASSSGRQGVNEKLFF. The DNA for the CDR3 is TGCGCCAGCAGCTCAGGACGGCAAGGGGTTAATGAAAAACTGTTTTTT.

The rearrangement uses TRBV7-9 and TRBJ2-5, with D perhaps TRBD1 (6 bases). Germline loops: CDR1 SEHNR, CDR2 FQNEAQ (reference sequence). Trimming removed 4 bases from V and 4 bases from J, with 16 bases in between. This CDR3 has 15 residues. The DNA of the CDR3 is TGTGCCAGCAGCTCAGGGGCGGCAGGGGCAGAGACCCAGTACTTC. Residues: CASSSGAAGAETQYF.

The rearrangement links TRBV14 to TRBJ1-2, with D hard to call. V lost 0 bases and J lost 2, with 4 bases in between. Per the germline V gene, CDR1 is SGHDN and CDR2 is FVKESK. This CDR3 has 13 residues. The CDR3 here is CASSQDRNYGYTF. CDR3 DNA: TGTGCCAGCAGCCAAGACAGGAACTATGGCTACACCTTC.

A single count supports this clone. V usage is TRBV10-3 and J usage is TRBJ1-6; D possibly corresponds to TRBD1 (5 bases). Between the trimmed V and J ends, which lost 4 bases and 9 bases, there was a span of 13 bases. Germline V gene lookup returns CDR1 ENHRY and CDR2 SYGVKD. The CDR3 is 14 amino acids. Written as DNA, the CDR3 is TGTGCCATCAGTGCCCAGGGTGACGGTTCACCCCTCCACTTT. It translates to CAISAQGDGSPLHF.

V usage is TRBV15 and J usage is TRBJ1-1, with a tentative D call TRBD1 (6 bases). The CDR3 loop spans 12 amino acids. Germline V lookup: CDR1 LNHNV, CDR2 YYDKDF (reference sequence). Trimming took off 4 bases at V and 7 bases at J, with 10 bases between the two ends. This CDR3 reads CATSTRQVEAFF. The CDR3 DNA sequence: TGTGCCACCAGCACCCGACAGGTTGAAGCTTTCTTT.

This rearrangement joins TRBV2 to TRBJ2-1, with TRBD2 matching 12 bases. CDR1 and CDR2 from the germline V gene are SNHLY and FYNNEI. V trimming: 10 bases; J trimming: 4 bases; junction bases outside the gene matches: 5. The CDR3 has 14 residues. CDR3 protein: CAIPTSGSYNEQFF. CDR3 DNA sequence: TGTGCCATTCCGACTAGCGGGAGTTACAATGAGCAGTTCTTC. Full variable domain (rest looked up from reference TRBV2 and TRBJ2-1): EPEVTQTPSHQVTQMGQEVILRCVPISNHLYFYWYRQILGQKVEFLVSFYNNEISEKSEIFDDQFSVERPDGSNFTLKIRSTKLEDSAMYFCAIPTSGSYNEQFFGPGTRLTVL.

The sample holds one count of this clone. The chain combines TRBV5-4 with TRBJ2-5; D perhaps matches TRBD2 (7 bases). V lost 3 bases and J lost 4, with 13 bases in between. CDR1 and CDR2 (germline): SGHNT, YYREEE (reference sequence). The CDR3 totals 14 residues. CDR3 in amino acids: CASSWGGPAETQYF. For the CDR3, the DNA is TGTGCCAGCAGCTGGGGGGGGCCCGCAGAGACCCAGTACTTC.

This chain connects TRBV11-1 to TRBJ2-7; a weak D match, TRBD1 (6 bases). Germline values: CDR1 SGHAT, CDR2 FQDESV (reference sequence). The length of the CDR3 is 12 residues. V was trimmed by 5 bases and J by 2 bases, leaving 7 bases between them. The CDR3 protein is CASSRTAYEQYF. The DNA for the CDR3 is TGTGCCAGCAGCCGGACAGCCTACGAGCAGTACTTC.

The V and J genes are TRBV19 and TRBJ2-7, with 12 positions matching TRBD2. The CDR3 covers 17 residues. With 6 bases clipped from V and 4 bases from J, the junction kept 13 bases outside the gene matches. From germline, CDR1 is LNHDA and CDR2 SQIVND (reference sequence). The CDR3 loop reads CASRGRGRTSGEYEQYF. The CDR3 DNA reads TGTGCCAGTAGAGGGCGGGGGCGGACTAGCGGGGAGTACGAGCAGTACTTC. Drawing the rest from reference TRBV19 and TRBJ2-7, the complete variable domain is DGGITQSPKYLFRKEGQNVTLSCEQNLNHDAMYWYRQDPGQGLRLIYYSQIVNDFQKGDIAEGYSVSREKKESFPLTVTSAQKNPTAFYLCASRGRGRTSGEYEQYFGPGTRLTVT.

The CDR3 DNA follows: TGTGCCAGCAGCCATAGCGGAACGCAGTATTTT. It translates to CASSHSGTQYF. This chain links TRBV11-3 with TRBJ2-3; TRBD2 might be the D (6 bases). Between the trimmed V and J ends, which lost 5 bases and 9 bases, there was a span of 9 bases. Germline loops: CDR1 SGHNT, CDR2 YENEEA. This CDR3 comprises 11 residues.

J is TRBJ2-3 and V is TRBV5-4, with TRBD1 matching 9 bases. This CDR3 is 16 amino acids long. CDR1 is SGHNT, CDR2 YYREEE, per germline (reference sequence). Trimming cost V 4 bases and J 4 bases; bases outside gene matches: 10. The CDR3 region is CASSTARDREADTQYF. The CDR3 DNA reads as TGTGCCAGCAGCACCGCCCGGGACAGGGAAGCAGATACGCAGTATTTT.